This T cell receptor (beta chain) was obtained from a study of T cell responses to AZD1222 COVID-19 vaccine. The trim removed 5 bases at V and 6 bases at J, leaving 6 bases unmatched. Looked up from germline, CDR1 is SGHAT and CDR2 is FQDESV (reference sequence). The CDR3 consists of 15 residues. TCRdb's copy holds only in-frame clones and misses some; the assay was immunoSEQ multiplex PCR. The top ten clones hold roughly 5.2% of a sample with about 130,000 clones, roughly 88% of them seen once. This TCR came from an adult who received the AZD1222 COVID-19 vaccine. The rearrangement uses TRBV11-1 and TRBJ2-1; 11 bases agree with TRBD2. This sample comprised peripheral blood, obtained 28 days after the second AZD1222 dose. CDR3 residues: CASSPRTSGSNEQFF. In nucleotides, the CDR3 is TGTGCCAGCAGCCCTCGGACTAGCGGGTCCAATGAGCAGTTCTTC.